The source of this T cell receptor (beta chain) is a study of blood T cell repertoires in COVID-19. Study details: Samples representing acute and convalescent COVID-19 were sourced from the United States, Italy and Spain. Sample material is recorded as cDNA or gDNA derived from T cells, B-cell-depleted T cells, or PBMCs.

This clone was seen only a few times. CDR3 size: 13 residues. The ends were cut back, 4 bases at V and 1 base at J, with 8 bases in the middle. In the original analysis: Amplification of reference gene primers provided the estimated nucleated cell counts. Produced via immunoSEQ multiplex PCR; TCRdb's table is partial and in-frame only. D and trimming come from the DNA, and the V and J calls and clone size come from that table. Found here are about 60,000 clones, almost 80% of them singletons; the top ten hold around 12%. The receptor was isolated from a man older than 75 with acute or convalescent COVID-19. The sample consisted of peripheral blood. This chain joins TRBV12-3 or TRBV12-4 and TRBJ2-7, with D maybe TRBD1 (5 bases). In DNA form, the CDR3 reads TGTGCCAGCAGTTCCCGACAGTCCTACGAGCAGTACTTC. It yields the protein CASSSRQSYEQYF.